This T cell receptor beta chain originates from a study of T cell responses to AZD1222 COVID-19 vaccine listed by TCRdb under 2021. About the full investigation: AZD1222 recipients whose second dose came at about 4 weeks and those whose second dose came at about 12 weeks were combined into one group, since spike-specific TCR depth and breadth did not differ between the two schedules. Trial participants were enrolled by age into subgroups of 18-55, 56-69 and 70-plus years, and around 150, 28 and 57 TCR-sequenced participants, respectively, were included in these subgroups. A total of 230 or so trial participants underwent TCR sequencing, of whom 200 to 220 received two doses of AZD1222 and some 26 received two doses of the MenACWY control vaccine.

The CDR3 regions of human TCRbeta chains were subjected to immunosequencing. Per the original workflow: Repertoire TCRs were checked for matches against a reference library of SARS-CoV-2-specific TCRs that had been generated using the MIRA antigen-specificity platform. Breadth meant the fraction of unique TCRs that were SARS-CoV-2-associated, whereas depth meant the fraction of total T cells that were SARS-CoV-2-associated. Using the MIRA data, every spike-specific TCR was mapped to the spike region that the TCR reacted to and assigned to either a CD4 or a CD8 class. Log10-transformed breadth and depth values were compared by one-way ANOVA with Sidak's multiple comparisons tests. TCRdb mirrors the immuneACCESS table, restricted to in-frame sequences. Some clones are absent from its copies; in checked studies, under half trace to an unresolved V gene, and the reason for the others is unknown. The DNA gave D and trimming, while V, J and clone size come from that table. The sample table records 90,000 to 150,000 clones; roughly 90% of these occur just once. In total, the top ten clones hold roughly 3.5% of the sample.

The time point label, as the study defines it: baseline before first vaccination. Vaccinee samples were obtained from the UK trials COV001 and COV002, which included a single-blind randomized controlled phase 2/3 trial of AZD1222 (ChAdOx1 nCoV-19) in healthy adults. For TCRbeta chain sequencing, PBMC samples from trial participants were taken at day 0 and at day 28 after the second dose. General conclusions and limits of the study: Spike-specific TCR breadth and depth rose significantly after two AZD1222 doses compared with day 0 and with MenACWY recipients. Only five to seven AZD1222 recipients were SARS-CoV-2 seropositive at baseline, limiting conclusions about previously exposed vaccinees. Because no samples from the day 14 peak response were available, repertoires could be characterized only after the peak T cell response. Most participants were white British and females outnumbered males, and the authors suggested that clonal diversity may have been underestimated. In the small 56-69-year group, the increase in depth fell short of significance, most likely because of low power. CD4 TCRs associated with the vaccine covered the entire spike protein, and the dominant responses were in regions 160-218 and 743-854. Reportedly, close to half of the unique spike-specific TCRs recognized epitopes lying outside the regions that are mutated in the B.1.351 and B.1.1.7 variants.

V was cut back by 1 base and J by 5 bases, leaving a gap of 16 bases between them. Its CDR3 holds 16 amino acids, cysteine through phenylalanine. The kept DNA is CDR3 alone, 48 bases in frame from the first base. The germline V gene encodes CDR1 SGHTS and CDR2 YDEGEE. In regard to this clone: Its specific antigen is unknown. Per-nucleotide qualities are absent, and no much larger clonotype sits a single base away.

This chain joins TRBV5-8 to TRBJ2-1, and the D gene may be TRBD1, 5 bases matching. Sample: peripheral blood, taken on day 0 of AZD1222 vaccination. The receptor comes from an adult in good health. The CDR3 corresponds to CASSLWGRTSDNEQFF. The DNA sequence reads TGTGCCAGCAGCTTGTGGGGCCGGACATCGGACAATGAGCAGTTCTTC.